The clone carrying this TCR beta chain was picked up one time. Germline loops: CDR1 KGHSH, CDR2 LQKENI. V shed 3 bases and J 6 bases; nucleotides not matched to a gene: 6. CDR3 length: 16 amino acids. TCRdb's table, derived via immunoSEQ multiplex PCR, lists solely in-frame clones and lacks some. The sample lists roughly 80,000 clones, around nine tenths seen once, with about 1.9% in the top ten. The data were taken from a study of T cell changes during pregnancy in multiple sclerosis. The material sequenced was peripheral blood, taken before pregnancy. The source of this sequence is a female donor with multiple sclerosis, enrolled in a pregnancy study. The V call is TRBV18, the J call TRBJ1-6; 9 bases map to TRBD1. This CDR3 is CASSPGTGSLNSPLHF. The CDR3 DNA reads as TGTGCCAGCTCACCCGGGACAGGGAGTCTTAATTCACCCCTCCACTTT.